The clone carrying this TCR beta chain appeared many times. The data were taken from a study of low-dose radiotherapy and immunotherapy resistance in tumors. Sample time point: after trial treatment. This sample's treatment: LDRT plus nivolumab, ipilimumab, low-dose cyclophosphamide and aspirin (RACIN trial). V was shortened by 1 base and J by 5 bases, with 17 bases between the two germline ends. CDR1 and CDR2 (germline): LGHNA, YNFKEQ. This CDR3 comprises 16 residues. TRAV- and TRBV-specific primers, spanning alpha and beta chains, primed first-strand cDNA. The PCR that amplified TCRs ran for around 20 cycles, relying on a constant-region primer and a V-primer adapter. TCRdb fed the reads into MiXCR, producing one record per CDR3 protein. The sample contains approximately 91,000 distinct CDR3 sequences, 20% to 25% of which appear only once.

This chain links TRBV4-2 with TRBJ1-1, with D perhaps TRBD1 (5 bases). The sample was PBMCs, taken after low-dose radiotherapy plus immunotherapy. This receptor was identified in a female donor with ovarian cancer. The CDR3 loop is CASSQGGGGLGTEAFF. In DNA, the CDR3 is TGTGCCAGCAGCCAAGGCGGTGGGGGACTCGGGACTGAAGCTTTCTTT.